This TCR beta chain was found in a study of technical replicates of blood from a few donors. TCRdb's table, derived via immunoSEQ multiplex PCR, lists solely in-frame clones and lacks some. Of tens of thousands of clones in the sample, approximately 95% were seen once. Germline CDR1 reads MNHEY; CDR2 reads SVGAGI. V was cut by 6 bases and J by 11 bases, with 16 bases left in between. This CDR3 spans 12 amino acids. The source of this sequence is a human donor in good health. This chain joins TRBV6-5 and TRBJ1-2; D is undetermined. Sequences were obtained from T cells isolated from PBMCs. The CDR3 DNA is TGTGCCAGCAGGCGCATTCCCGGTCTGTACACCTTC. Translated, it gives CASRRIPGLYTF.